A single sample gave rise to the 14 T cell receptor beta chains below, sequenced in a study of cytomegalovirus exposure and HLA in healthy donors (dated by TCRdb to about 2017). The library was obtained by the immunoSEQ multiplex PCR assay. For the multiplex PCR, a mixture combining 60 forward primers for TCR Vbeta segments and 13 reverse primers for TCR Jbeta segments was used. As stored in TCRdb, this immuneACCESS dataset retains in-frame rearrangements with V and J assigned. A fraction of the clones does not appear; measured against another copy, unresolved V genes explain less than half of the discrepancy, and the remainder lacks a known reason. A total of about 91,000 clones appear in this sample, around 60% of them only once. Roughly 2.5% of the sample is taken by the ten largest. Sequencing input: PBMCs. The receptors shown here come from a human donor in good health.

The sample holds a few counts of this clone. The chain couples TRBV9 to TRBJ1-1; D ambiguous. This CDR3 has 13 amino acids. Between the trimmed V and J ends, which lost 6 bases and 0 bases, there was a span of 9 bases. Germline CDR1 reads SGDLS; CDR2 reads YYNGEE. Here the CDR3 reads CASNRGMNTEAFF. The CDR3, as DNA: TGTGCCAGCAATCGGGGAATGAACACTGAAGCTTTCTTT.

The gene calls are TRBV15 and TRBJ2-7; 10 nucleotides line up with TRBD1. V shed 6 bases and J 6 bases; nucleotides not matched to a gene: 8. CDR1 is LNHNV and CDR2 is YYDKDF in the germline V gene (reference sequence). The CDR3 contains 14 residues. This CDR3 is CATSSAGTGVEQYF. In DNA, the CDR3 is TGTGCCACCAGTTCCGCCGGGACAGGGGTCGAGCAGTACTTC.

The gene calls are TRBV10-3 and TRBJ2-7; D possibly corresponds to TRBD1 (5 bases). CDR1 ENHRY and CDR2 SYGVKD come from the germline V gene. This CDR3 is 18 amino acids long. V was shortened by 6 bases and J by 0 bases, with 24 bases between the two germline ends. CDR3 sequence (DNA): TGTGCCATCAGGCAAAGGGGCCAGGCGGCTTCCAGCTCCTACGAGCAGTACTTC. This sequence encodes CAIRQRGQAASSSYEQYF.

As DNA, the CDR3 is TGTGCCAGCAGCCCACCAGGGGTCGGGGAGACCCAGTACTTC. Amino acids: CASSPPGVGETQYF. The rearrangement uses TRBV6-5 and TRBJ2-5; perhaps TRBD1 as D (6 bases). Germline assignment: CDR1 MNHEY and CDR2 SVGAGI. The V and J ends lost 6 bases and 5 bases respectively, with 16 bases between them. This CDR3 spans 14 amino acids.

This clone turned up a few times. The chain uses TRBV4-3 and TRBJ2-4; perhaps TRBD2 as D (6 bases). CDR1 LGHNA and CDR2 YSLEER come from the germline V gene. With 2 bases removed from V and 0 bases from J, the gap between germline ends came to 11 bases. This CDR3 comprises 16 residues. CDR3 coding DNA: TGCGCCAGCAGCCAAACGTGGGGACTAGCCAAAAACATTCAGTACTTC. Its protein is CASSQTWGLAKNIQYF.

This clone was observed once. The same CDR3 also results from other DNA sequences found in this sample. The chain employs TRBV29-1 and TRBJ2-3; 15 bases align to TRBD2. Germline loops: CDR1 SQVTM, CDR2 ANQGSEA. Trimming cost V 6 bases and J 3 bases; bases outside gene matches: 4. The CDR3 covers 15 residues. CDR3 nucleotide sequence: TGCAGCGTCGAGGGACTAGCGGGAGGAACAGATACGCAGTATTTT. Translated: CSVEGLAGGTDTQYF.

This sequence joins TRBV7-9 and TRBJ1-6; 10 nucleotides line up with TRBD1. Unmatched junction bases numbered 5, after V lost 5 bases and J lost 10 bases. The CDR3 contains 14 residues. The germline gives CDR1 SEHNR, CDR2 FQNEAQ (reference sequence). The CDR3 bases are TGTGCCAGCAGCCCCGGGACAGGGGAATCACCCCTCCACTTT. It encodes CASSPGTGESPLHF.

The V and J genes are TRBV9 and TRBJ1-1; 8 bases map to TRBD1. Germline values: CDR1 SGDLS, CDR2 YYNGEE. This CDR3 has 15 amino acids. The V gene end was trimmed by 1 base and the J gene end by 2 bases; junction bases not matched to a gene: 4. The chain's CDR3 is CASSVMAGGNTEAFF. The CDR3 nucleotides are TGTGCCAGCAGCGTAATGGCAGGGGGCAACACTGAAGCTTTCTTT.

As DNA, the CDR3 is TGTGCCAGCAGCGTCAGGGGTTACACCGGGGAGCTGTTTTTT. Its protein product is CASSVRGYTGELFF. This chain joins TRBV25-1 and TRBJ2-2; maybe TRBD1 (6 bases). The V and J ends lost 6 bases and 3 bases respectively, with 11 bases between them. CDR1 and CDR2 (germline): MGHDK, SYGVNS. This CDR3 comprises 14 residues.

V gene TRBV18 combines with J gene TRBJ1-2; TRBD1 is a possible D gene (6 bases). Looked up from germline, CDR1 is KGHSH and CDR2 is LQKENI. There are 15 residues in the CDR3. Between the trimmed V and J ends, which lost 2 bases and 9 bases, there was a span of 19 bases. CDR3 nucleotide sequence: TGTGCCAGCTCACCATTCAAACCAGGGGAGGGCCGCTACACCTTC. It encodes CASSPFKPGEGRYTF.

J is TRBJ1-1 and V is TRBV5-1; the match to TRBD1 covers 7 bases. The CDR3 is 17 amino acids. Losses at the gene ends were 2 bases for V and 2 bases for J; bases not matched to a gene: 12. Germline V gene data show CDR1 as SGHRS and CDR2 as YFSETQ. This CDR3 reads CASSLHTPGQLNTEAFF. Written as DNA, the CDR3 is TGCGCCAGCAGCTTACACACACCGGGACAGCTTAACACTGAAGCTTTCTTT.

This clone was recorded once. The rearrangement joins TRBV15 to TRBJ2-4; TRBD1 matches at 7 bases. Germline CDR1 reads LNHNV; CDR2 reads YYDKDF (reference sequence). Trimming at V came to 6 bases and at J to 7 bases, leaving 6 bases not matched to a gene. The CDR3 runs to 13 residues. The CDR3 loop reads CATRLDRANIQYF. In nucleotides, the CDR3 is TGTGCCACCAGACTCGACAGGGCCAACATTCAGTACTTC.

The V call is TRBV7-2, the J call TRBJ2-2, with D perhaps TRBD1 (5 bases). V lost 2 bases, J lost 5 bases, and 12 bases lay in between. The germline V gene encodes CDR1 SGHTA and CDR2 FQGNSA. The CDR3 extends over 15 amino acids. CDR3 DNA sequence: TGTGCCAGCAGCTTATTAACACAGGCGACCGGGGAGCTGTTTTTT. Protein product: CASSLLTQATGELFF.

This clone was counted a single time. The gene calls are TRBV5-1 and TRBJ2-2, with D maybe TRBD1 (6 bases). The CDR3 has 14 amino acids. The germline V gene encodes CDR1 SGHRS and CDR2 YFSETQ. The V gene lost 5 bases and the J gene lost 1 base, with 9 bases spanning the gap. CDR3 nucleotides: TGCGCCAGCAGAAAGGGGGAGAACACCGGGGAGCTGTTTTTT. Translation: CASRKGENTGELFF.